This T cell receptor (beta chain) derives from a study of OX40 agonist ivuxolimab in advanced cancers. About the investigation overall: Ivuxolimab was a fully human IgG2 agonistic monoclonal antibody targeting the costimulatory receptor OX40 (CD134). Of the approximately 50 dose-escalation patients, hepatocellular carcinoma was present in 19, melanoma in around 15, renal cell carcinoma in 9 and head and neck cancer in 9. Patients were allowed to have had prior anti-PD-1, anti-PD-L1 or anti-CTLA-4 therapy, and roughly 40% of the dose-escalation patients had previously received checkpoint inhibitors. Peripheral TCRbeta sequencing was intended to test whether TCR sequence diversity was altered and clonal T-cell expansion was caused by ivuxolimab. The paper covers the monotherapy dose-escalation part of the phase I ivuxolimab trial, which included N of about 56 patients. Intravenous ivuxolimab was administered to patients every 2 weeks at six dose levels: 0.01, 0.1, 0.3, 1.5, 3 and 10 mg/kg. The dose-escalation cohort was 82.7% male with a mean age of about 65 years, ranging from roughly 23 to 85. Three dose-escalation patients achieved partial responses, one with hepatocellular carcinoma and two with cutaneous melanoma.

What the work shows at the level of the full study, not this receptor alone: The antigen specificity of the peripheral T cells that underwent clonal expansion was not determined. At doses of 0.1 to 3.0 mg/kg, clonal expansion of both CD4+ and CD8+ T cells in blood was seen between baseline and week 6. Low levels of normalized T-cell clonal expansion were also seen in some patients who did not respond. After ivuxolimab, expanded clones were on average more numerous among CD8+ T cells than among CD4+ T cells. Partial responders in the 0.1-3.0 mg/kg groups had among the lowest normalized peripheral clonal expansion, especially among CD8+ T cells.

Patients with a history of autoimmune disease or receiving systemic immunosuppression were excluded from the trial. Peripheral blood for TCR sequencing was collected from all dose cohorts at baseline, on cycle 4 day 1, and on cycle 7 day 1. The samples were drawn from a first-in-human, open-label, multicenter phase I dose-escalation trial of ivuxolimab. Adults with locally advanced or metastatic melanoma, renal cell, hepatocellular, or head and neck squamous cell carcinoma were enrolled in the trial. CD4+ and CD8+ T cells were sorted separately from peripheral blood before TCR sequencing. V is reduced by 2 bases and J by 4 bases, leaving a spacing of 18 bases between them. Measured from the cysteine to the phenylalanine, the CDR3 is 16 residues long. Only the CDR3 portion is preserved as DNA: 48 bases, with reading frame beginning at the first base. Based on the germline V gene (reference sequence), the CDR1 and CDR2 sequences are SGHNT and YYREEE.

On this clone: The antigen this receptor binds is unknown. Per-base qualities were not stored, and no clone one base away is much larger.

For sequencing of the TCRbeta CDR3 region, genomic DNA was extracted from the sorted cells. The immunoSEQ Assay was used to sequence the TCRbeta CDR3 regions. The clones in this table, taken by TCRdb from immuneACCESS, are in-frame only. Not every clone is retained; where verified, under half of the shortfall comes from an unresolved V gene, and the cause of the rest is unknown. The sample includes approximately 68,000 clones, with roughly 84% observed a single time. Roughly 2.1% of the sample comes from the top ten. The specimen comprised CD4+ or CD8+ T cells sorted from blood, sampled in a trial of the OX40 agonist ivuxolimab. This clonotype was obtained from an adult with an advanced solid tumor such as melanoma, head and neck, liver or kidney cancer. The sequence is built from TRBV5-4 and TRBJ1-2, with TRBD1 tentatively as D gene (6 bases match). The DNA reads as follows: TGTGCCAGCAGCTTAGGTTCAACACAGGGCCTCTATGGCTACACCTTC. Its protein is CASSLGSTQGLYGYTF.